What follows are 19 T cell receptor beta chains derived from one specimen sequenced in a study of blood T cell repertoires in COVID-19. Sequencing was performed with immunoSEQ multiplex PCR; in TCRdb, only in-frame clones are kept and a portion is missing. The repertoire holds about 120,000 clones, approximately 81% seen once, with 3% to 5% in the top ten. Material for sequencing was peripheral blood. The receptors come from a man aged 55 to 70 with acute or convalescent COVID-19.

The chain has TRBV4-2 and TRBJ2-1, with D possibly matching TRBD2 (5 bases). CDR3 length: 15 residues. Trimming removed 4 bases from V and 4 bases from J, with 14 bases in between. The V gene's germline CDR1 is LGHNA and CDR2 YNFKEQ. CDR3: CASSLRPAEYNEQFF. The CDR3 DNA reads TGTGCCAGCAGCCTCAGGCCAGCGGAGTACAATGAGCAGTTCTTC.

The sample holds a few counts of this clone. This chain joins TRBV19 and TRBJ2-1, with D tentatively TRBD2 (6 bases). Germline CDR1 and CDR2: LNHDA and SQIVND (reference sequence). The CDR3 is made up of 16 amino acids. V dropped 3 bases and J dropped 5 bases, with 17 bases sitting between them. The CDR3 bases are TGTGCCAGTAGTATTCTCGGCGGACTACCACACAATGAGCAGTTCTTC. This gives the protein CASSILGGLPHNEQFF.

This chain joins TRBV27 and TRBJ1-2, with D maybe TRBD1 (5 bases). Trimming took off 5 bases at V and 8 bases at J, with 24 bases between the two ends. The CDR3 is made up of 16 amino acids. Per germline, CDR1 MNHEY and CDR2 SMNVEV (reference sequence). CDR3 DNA: TGTGCCAGCAGTACATATTCCGACAGCCCCTCCCGCGGCTACACCTTC. This translates into CASSTYSDSPSRGYTF.

The V gene is TRBV5-1, the J gene TRBJ2-6; 13 bases map to TRBD2. J was trimmed by 0 bases and V by 4 bases; bases with no gene match: 7. This CDR3 is 19 amino acids long. In germline, CDR1 is SGHRS, CDR2 YFSETQ. The CDR3 DNA follows: TGCGCCAGCAGCCATCGGACTAGCGGGAGTCCCTCTGGGGCCAACGTCCTGACTTTC. Its translation is CASSHRTSGSPSGANVLTF.

CDR3 DNA sequence: TGTGCCAGTAGTATATCGTTACGGGACACAGATACGCAGTATTTT. Its protein product is CASSISLRDTDTQYF. This chain joins TRBV19 and TRBJ2-3, with D perhaps TRBD2 (5 bases). Trimming shortened V by 2 bases and J by 2 bases, and 11 bases separated the two germline ends. This CDR3 contains 15 residues. Germline V lookup: CDR1 LNHDA, CDR2 SQIVND (reference sequence).

The V call is TRBV7-8, the J call TRBJ2-2; D is ambiguous. CDR3 length: 12 residues. CDR1 is SGHVS and CDR2 is FQNEAQ in the germline V gene. Trimming took off 0 bases at V and 7 bases at J, with 3 bases between the two ends. The CDR3 region has the DNA TGTGCCAGCAGCTTAGCTATCGGGGAGCTGTTTTTT. It codes for CASSLAIGELFF.

This clone appeared many times. The chain has TRBV6-5 and TRBJ2-5, with 8 bases lining up with TRBD1. The CDR3 loop spans 15 amino acids. Germline CDR1 reads MNHEY; CDR2 reads SVGAGI. V trimming: 5 bases; J trimming: 7 bases; junction bases outside the gene matches: 12. Here the CDR3 reads CASSPPGGTVGTQYF. The CDR3 DNA sequence: TGTGCCAGCAGTCCACCAGGGGGCACGGTAGGGACCCAGTACTTC.

This clone was detected once. The gene calls are TRBV7-9 and TRBJ2-5; the D is unclear. The CDR3 extends over 12 amino acids. Germline lookup yields CDR1 SEHNR and CDR2 FQNEAQ (reference sequence). CDR3: CVTGDSGETQYF. The DNA for the CDR3 is TGTGTCACCGGAGATTCGGGTGAGACCCAGTACTTC.

The chain employs TRBV28 and TRBJ2-2; TRBD2 agrees at 7 bases. The CDR3 is made up of 16 amino acids. From germline, CDR1 is MDHEN and CDR2 SYDVKM. The V segment lost 5 bases and the J segment 0 bases; nucleotides outside the gene matches: 6. The CDR3 spells CASSTPGLTNTGELFF. The CDR3, as DNA: TGTGCCAGCAGTACTCCGGGACTAACGAACACCGGGGAGCTGTTTTTT.

The chain joins TRBV6-5 to TRBJ2-7, with 8 bases fitting TRBD2. The CDR3 is 15 amino acids. The V gene end was trimmed by 2 bases and the J gene end by 1 base; junction bases not matched to a gene: 4. Germline CDR1 and CDR2: MNHEY and SVGAGI. CDR3 in amino acids: CASSYLSGGSYEQYF. For the CDR3, the DNA is TGTGCCAGCAGTTACCTCAGCGGGGGTTCCTACGAGCAGTACTTC.

The chain couples TRBV7-2 to TRBJ2-7; a possible D gene is TRBD2 (6 bases). Germline assignment: CDR1 SGHTA and CDR2 FQGNSA. V dropped 5 bases and J dropped 2 bases, with 19 bases sitting between them. The CDR3 length is 16 residues. In DNA, the CDR3 is TGTGCCAGCAGCGCATTTGCCGGGACTGCTGCCTACGAGCAGTACTTC. Translation gives CASSAFAGTAAYEQYF.

This clone was counted a few times. The chain has TRBV28 and TRBJ1-2; TRBD1 matches 7 bases. CDR3 size: 17 residues. Germline assignment: CDR1 MDHEN and CDR2 SYDVKM. The trim removed 7 bases at V and 4 bases at J, leaving 18 bases unmatched. The CDR3 loop reads CASTWTGQRTGSYGYTF. CDR3 nucleotides: TGTGCCAGCACCTGGACGGGACAAAGGACAGGCTCCTATGGCTACACCTTC.

V is TRBV7-6 and J is TRBJ1-6; 10 nucleotides match TRBD1. The CDR3 contains 14 residues. Germline lookup yields CDR1 SGHVS and CDR2 FNYEAQ. After removal of 4 bases from V and 7 bases from J, the junction contained 1 base not matched to a gene. This chain's CDR3 is CASSSGQGNSPLHF. In DNA, the CDR3 is TGTGCCAGCAGCTCGGGACAGGGGAATTCACCCCTCCACTTT.

The chain combines TRBV18 with TRBJ2-2; 11 nucleotides line up with TRBD1. The CDR3 spans 15 residues. Germline CDR1 reads KGHSH; CDR2 reads LQKENI. J was trimmed by 3 bases and V by 4 bases; bases with no gene match: 1. The CDR3 loop is CASSLGQGDTGELFF. CDR3 bases: TGTGCCAGCTCACTGGGACAGGGGGACACCGGGGAGCTGTTTTTT.

V gene TRBV5-5 combines with J gene TRBJ2-3; 9 bases align to TRBD2. Germline V gene lookup returns CDR1 SGHKS and CDR2 YYEKEE (reference sequence). J gave up 14 bases and V 4 bases, and 11 bases lay outside the gene matches. The CDR3 is made up of 13 amino acids. CDR3 nucleotides: TGTGCCAGCAGCGAACTACTAGCGGGTGAGCGGTATTTT. This codes for CASSELLAGERYF.

The rearrangement links TRBV7-6 to TRBJ1-2; D not certain. The CDR3 consists of 17 residues. The V and J ends lost 5 bases and 0 bases respectively, with 19 bases between them. Germline-derived CDR1 and CDR2 are SGHVS and FNYEAQ. The CDR3 DNA reads as TGTGCCAGCAGCCCTACGGCCCCCCGGAGGTCTAACTATGGCTACACCTTC. It yields the protein CASSPTAPRRSNYGYTF.

CDR3 sequence reads: CASSRSRGSNEQFF. The CDR3 DNA sequence: TGTGCCAGCAGTAGGTCTCGCGGGAGTAATGAGCAGTTCTTC. The rearrangement joins TRBV6-2 or TRBV6-3 to TRBJ2-1, with TRBD2 identical over 7 bases. Germline V CDR1 and CDR2: MNHEY, SVGEGT. This CDR3 spans 14 amino acids. J gave up 7 bases and V 5 bases, and 8 bases lay outside the gene matches.

The chain combines TRBV28 with TRBJ2-5; 8 bases agree with TRBD2. V gave up 6 bases and J gave up 5 bases; unmatched junction bases: 20. The CDR3 spans 18 residues. In germline, CDR1 is MDHEN, CDR2 SYDVKM. In DNA, the CDR3 is TGTGCCAGCAGGGGACACCCTACTAGCGGCCATAGGGGCGAGACCCAGTACTTC. Residues: CASRGHPTSGHRGETQYF.

This clone has just one count. The chain joins TRBV6-6 to TRBJ2-6; weak D call: TRBD2 (5 bases). Germline loops: CDR1 MNHNY, CDR2 SVGAGI (reference sequence). This CDR3 has 15 residues. Between the trimmed V and J ends, which lost 3 bases and 1 base, there was a span of 7 bases. The CDR3, as DNA: TGTGCCAGCAGTTATACGGGGTCTGGGGCCAACGTCCTGACTTTC. This translates into CASSYTGSGANVLTF.